The sequence of this T cell receptor beta chain was determined in a study of blood T cell repertoires in COVID-19 (TCRdb year 2020). Study-level background: The collaborator samples originated in the United States, Italy and Spain and spanned the acute and convalescent phases of COVID-19. The prospective study material was composed of cDNA or gDNA derived from T cells, B-cell-depleted T cells, or PBMCs. Deeply sampled blood TCRbeta repertoires from subjects exposed to, actively infected with, or recovered from COVID-19 were included in the dataset. The repertoires were released in a freely available public database intended as a resource for research on the immune response to SARS-CoV-2. Samples were obtained from the ongoing ImmuneRACE study (first 160 participants) and from roughly 1,300 subjects provided by 6 global collaborators. A de-identified subject ID, COVID-19 status, age in years and sex were almost always included in the sample metadata. Where HLA class I and class II types were available, the types were taken from metadata supplied by the sample provider, not from assay-based typing.

The study at large found these results: Clinical and demographic metadata were provided uncurated, with the amount varying by source and participant.

Participants in the prospective study were aged roughly 18 to 100 years, lived in 20 to 30 United States geographic areas, and enrolled through a virtual design. In the prospective study, participants were assigned to cohorts based on the clinical history participants reported in a screening survey and a study questionnaire. In the prospective study, whole blood, serum and a nasopharyngeal or oropharyngeal swab were collected from each participant by mobile phlebotomists. Participants in the prospective study had the option to provide additional blood draws and questionnaires over an approximately 2-month period. Prospective study blood samples were shipped either frozen or at room temperature before DNA extraction. Turning to this clone: Its target antigen remains unknown. The sample holds no much larger clone one base away, and base qualities are not on file.

V sheds 8 bases and J sheds 5 bases, leaving 21 bases between their ends. According to the germline V gene (reference sequence), CDR1 reads GTSNPN and CDR2 reads SVGIG. The CDR3 goes from the cysteine to the phenylalanine over 14 residues. The DNA shown is the 42-base CDR3, in frame from base 1. TCRbeta CDR3 regions were amplified from genomic DNA using the immunoSEQ Assay, a bias-controlled multiplex PCR. The source study handled its data this way. Within the assay, amplification of reference gene primers was used to estimate how many nucleated cells each sample contained. To quantify the absolute abundance of each unique TCRbeta CDR3 rearrangement, sequence reads were collapsed and filtered. For each sample, productive Simpson clonality was calculated as the square root of Simpson's diversity index across productive rearrangements. TCRdb provides this immuneACCESS table in a form limited to in-frame rearrangements. Some clones are lacking; in checked studies, under half of them reflect an unresolved V gene, and why the rest are absent is not known. V, J and clone size derive from that table, while D and trimming were established from the DNA sequence. In this sample the table shows about 230,000 clones, around 89% of which occur a single time. Around 2.5% of the sample lies in the top ten.

Recombination joined TRBV30 with TRBJ1-2; the D gene is perhaps TRBD1, from 6 matching bases. Sequencing was carried out using PBMCs or T cells enriched from blood (not recorded which). This receptor was taken from a woman in her thirties or forties with acute COVID-19. The sequence in DNA is TGTGCCAGCCTCGGGTGGACAGATGAATATGGCTACACCTTC. Translated, it reads CASLGWTDEYGYTF.